A single T cell receptor beta chain is shown here with its context. Its specificity is not known. Alongside a J-beta primer mix, a sample-barcoded 5' primer served in a second PCR lasting about 6 to 11 cycles. A tag from a template-switch adaptor with 12 random nucleotides marked each cDNA molecule. TCRdb re-called the 5' RACE reads through MiXCR, storing one row per CDR3 protein. Here the sample spans around 1,900,000 distinct CDR3 sequences, roughly two fifths being singletons. This record belongs to a study of blood T cells in healthy people across ages. Study-wide results and caveats: More naive CD4+ cells and higher diversity were found in long-lived than in aged donors. A roughly linear age-dependent decrease characterized TCR beta diversity per million T cells.

The source material was blood. The sequence derives from a human donor in good health.

CDR3 nucleotide sequence: TGCAGTGCTATGAACCCTCAGCGGGGGGTGAACACAGATACGCAGTATTTT. As protein: CSAMNPQRGVNTDTQYF. The chain recombines TRBV20-1 with TRBJ2-3; 9 bases align to TRBD2. Germline-derived CDR1 and CDR2 are DFQATT and SNEGSKA (reference sequence). The CDR3 has 17 residues. V lost 4 bases, J lost 2 bases, and 13 bases stayed unmatched.